The rows below give T cell receptor beta chains drawn from one sample of a study of blood T cell repertoires in COVID-19. Generated by immunoSEQ multiplex PCR, the TCRdb table keeps only in-frame clones and is missing some. The sample consists of 100,000 to 150,000 clones, about 89% of them appearing once. The source material was peripheral blood. The receptors here all came from a woman in her 70s with COVID-19, enrolled during active disease. The CDR3 runs from the conserved cysteine through the conserved F or W. D genes are given only for firm matches. Clone sizes are given selectively: once, few, many, or a class where the clone is expanded.

V gene	D gene	clone size	J gene	CDR3 DNA	CDR3 protein
TRBV10-3	NA	NA	TRBJ1-1	TGTGCCATCAGCGAGGGGGGCTTTGAAGCTTTCTTT	CAISEGGFEAFF
TRBV4-1	TRBD1	few	TRBJ1-2	TGCGCCAGCAGCCAAGAGGCCCTGGACAGGTCGCGTTATGGCTACACCTTC	CASSQEALDRSRYGYTF
TRBV6-6	TRBD2	NA	TRBJ2-5	TGTGCCAGCACGCCCGGGGGGAGGGAGACCCAGTACTTC	CASTPGGRETQYF
TRBV27	TRBD1	NA	TRBJ2-3	TGTGCCAGCAGTCTTTGGACAGGGTGGGAATATTTT	CASSLWTGWEYF
TRBV5-1	NA	NA	TRBJ2-2	TGCGCCAGCAGCTTTGGGTTCAGTTTCGGGGGAACGAACACCGGGGAGCTGTTTTTT	CASSFGFSFGGTNTGELFF
TRBV5-4	NA	NA	TRBJ2-7	TGTGCCAGCAGCCTGGATGGGGGGTACGAGCAGTACTTC	CASSLDGGYEQYF
TRBV23-1	NA	NA	TRBJ1-2	TGCGCCAGCAGCCCTTACGGTGGCTACACCTTC	CASSPYGGYTF
TRBV7-9	NA	NA	TRBJ1-1	TGTGCCAGCAGACCTGCGACAGCGAACACTGAAGCTTTCTTT	CASRPATANTEAFF
TRBV5-8	NA	NA	TRBJ2-5	TGTGCCAGCAGCTTGTTGGGCCAAAAAGAGACCCAGTACTTC	CASSLLGQKETQYF
TRBV9	NA	NA	TRBJ1-6	TGTGCCAGCGCGAGGGGGTCCTATAATTCACCCCTCCACTTT	CASARGSYNSPLHF
TRBV2	TRBD2	NA	TRBJ2-5	TGTGCCAGCAGTGAAGCGCGGGGGTCCCGAGAGACCCAGTACTTC	CASSEARGSRETQYF
TRBV6-5	TRBD1	NA	TRBJ2-5	TGTGCCAGCAGGGGACAGGAGCGGGCCCAAGAGACCCAGTACTTC	CASRGQERAQETQYF
TRBV18	TRBD1	NA	TRBJ1-6	TGTGCCAGCTCTCGTGCGGGACAGGCCGGGGGCTCCTATAATTCACCCCTCCACTTT	CASSRAGQAGGSYNSPLHF
TRBV11-2	NA	NA	TRBJ2-5	TGTGCCAGCAGCTCACCAATTCAAGGGCGGGGTAGGGAGACCCAGTACTTC	CASSSPIQGRGRETQYF
TRBV7-3	NA	NA	TRBJ2-3	TGTGCCAGCACTAAAAGCGGGACACGTAGCACAGATACGCAGTATTTT	CASTKSGTRSTDTQYF
TRBV28	NA	NA	TRBJ2-7	TGTGCCAGCAGTTTGGGACACCTATACGAGCAGTACTTC	CASSLGHLYEQYF
TRBV14	NA	NA	TRBJ2-1	TGTGCCAGCAGCCACCTTAAGCGGGAGCAGTTCTTC	CASSHLKREQFF
TRBV19	TRBD1	NA	TRBJ1-4	TGTGCCACCAGGGGGACCACGTTCGAAAAACTGTTTTTT	CATRGTTFEKLFF
TRBV3-1/TRBV3-2	NA	NA	TRBJ1-3	TGTGCCAGCAGCCAAGCTCTTGGAAACACCATATATTTT	CASSQALGNTIYF
TRBV5-1	TRBD1	NA	TRBJ1-3	TGCGCCAGCAGCTTGGCAGGGGGCCAAAGAGGAAACACCATATATTTT	CASSLAGGQRGNTIYF
TRBV5-6	NA	NA	TRBJ2-7	TGTGCCAGCAGCTTGTTCGGTGTGCTATACGAGCAGTACTTC	CASSLFGVLYEQYF
TRBV9	TRBD2	NA	TRBJ2-1	TGTGCCAGCAGCCCATTGCTGGGACTAGCGGACCGCTACAATGAGCAGTTCTTC	CASSPLLGLADRYNEQFF
TRBV7-9	TRBD1	NA	TRBJ1-4	TGTGCCAGCAGCCCGGGACAGGGGGTCTCTACTAATGAAAAACTGTTTTTT	CASSPGQGVSTNEKLFF